These 5 T cell receptor beta chains were sequenced from one sample in a study of T cells in localized non-small cell lung cancer. TCRdb keeps only in-frame clones here, not all; method: immunoSEQ multiplex PCR. The sample includes 55,000 to 80,000 clones, 84% of them seen just once. This sample comprised peripheral blood, obtained before any cancer treatment. The receptors shown here come from a female donor over 55 with stage I lung adenocarcinoma.

This rearrangement joins TRBV18 to TRBJ1-3; a weak D match, TRBD1 (6 bases). This CDR3 region has 16 residues. Germline V gene lookup returns CDR1 KGHSH and CDR2 LQKENI. Trimming stripped 5 bases from V and 3 bases from J, with 17 bases between. This CDR3 is CASSWSLNRDGNTIYF. The CDR3 DNA is TGTGCCAGCTCATGGAGTTTGAACAGGGATGGAAACACCATATATTTT.

This chain joins TRBV11-3 and TRBJ2-3, with D maybe TRBD1 (7 bases). The CDR3 runs 15 residues. In germline, CDR1 is SGHNT, CDR2 YENEEA. Trimming removed 5 bases from V and 4 bases from J, with 16 bases in between. The DNA of the CDR3 is TGTGCCAGCAGCCCCAGGGGGGAGTTATCAGATACGCAGTATTTT. This gives the protein CASSPRGELSDTQYF.

This chain uses TRBV5-1 with TRBJ1-5; tentative D call: TRBD1 (6 bases). V lost 2 bases to trimming and J lost 12 bases, with 18 bases between them. There are 14 residues in the CDR3. Germline CDR1 is SGHRS and CDR2 is YFSETQ. The DNA of the CDR3 is TGCGCCAGCAGCTTATTACCGGGACACAGACTCCAGCATTTT. It codes for CASSLLPGHRLQHF.

This sequence joins TRBV6-1 and TRBJ1-2, with D possibly being TRBD1 (5 bases). Germline V lookup: CDR1 MNHNS, CDR2 SASEGT. Trimming cost V 3 bases and J 10 bases, with 15 bases left between them. The CDR3 contains 13 residues. The CDR3 bases are TGTGCCAGCAGTGAGTCCTCTATGACAGACTACACCTTC. Translating gives CASSESSMTDYTF.

The CDR3 coding sequence is TGTGCCAGTAGTCCCTCAAACAGGGATCAGATTAGCTACACCTTC. It codes for CASSPSNRDQISYTF. The rearrangement uses TRBV19 and TRBJ1-2, with D perhaps matching TRBD1 (6 bases). The CDR3 length is 15 residues. V was cut by 5 bases and J by 9 bases, with 22 bases left in between. Germline V CDR1 and CDR2: LNHDA, SQIVND (reference sequence).